This TCR beta chain emerged from a study of T cell changes during pregnancy in multiple sclerosis. There are 14 residues in the CDR3. The V end was cut by 6 bases, the J end by 3 bases, with 15 bases between. CDR1 and CDR2 (germline): MNHEY, SMNVEV (reference sequence). Assay: immunoSEQ multiplex PCR; the TCRdb copy retains only in-frame clones and omits some. Found here are some 40,000 clones, over 80% of them singletons; the top ten hold about 0.42%. The sequence derives from a female donor in good health, enrolled as a control in a pregnancy study. This specimen was CD4+ T cells from peripheral blood mononuclear cells, taken in the third trimester of pregnancy. V usage is TRBV27 and J usage is TRBJ2-7; D may be TRBD2 (6 bases). The CDR3 nucleotides read TGTGCCAGCAGGACCTCTACCGGGGGCTACGAGCAGTACTTC. Translation: CASRTSTGGYEQYF.